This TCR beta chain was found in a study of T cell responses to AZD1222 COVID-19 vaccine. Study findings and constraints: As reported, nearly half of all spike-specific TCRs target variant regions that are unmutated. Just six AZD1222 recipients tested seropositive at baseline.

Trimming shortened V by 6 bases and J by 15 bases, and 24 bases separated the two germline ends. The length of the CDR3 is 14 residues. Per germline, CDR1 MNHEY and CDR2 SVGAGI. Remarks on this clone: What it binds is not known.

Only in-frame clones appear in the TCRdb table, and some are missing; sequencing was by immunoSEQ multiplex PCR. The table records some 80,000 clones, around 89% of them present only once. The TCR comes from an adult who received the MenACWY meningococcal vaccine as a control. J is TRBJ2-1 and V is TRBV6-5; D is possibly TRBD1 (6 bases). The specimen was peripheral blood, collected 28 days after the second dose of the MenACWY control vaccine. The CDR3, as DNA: TGTGCCAGCAGGGAGGACACAGGGATCTTCCTTTTGTTCTTC. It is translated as CASREDTGIFLLFF.